This entry features one T cell receptor (beta chain) sequence. Its antigen remains unidentified. Time point meaning: late sampling 161 to 241 days after vaccination in a few convalescent patients. The treatment: approximately 9-day PBMC culture with coronavirus spike peptide pools or control peptides (ViraFEST assay). After being plated at over 1.5 million per well, PBMCs were cultured with about 10 IU/ml IL-2 and roughly 10 ug/ml peptide pools. The data are from a study of vaccination and CD4 T cells after COVID-19. For the study at large: Collection of post-vaccine samples followed dose two by a median about 72 days, spanning a range of 14 to 241. Overlapping spike peptides served as the stimulus for the cells. These peptides came from SARS-CoV-2 and from the common cold coronaviruses HCoV-NL63, HCoV-OC43 and HCoV-229E. General study results and limits: A median around 90% of convalescent patients' SARS-CoV-2-reactive clones emerged only after vaccination.

CDR1 is SGHRS, CDR2 YFSETQ, per germline. CDR3 length equals 13 residues. V was shortened by 5 bases and J by 2 bases, with 9 bases between the two germline ends. Cultured CD4+ T-cell DNA underwent Oncomine TCR Beta short-read sequencing. MiXCR, applied by TCRdb to the PCR reads, yields one record per CDR3 protein. This table has under 30,000 distinct CDR3 sequences, under 40% appearing once. The clonotype comes from a human donor who had recovered from COVID-19. The specimen comprised CD4+ T cells from blood, cultured in vitro, sampled about 7 months after SARS-CoV-2 vaccination. The chain combines TRBV5-1 with TRBJ2-3, with D perhaps assigned TRBD1 or TRBD2 (5 bases each). CDR3 nucleotides: TGCGCCAGCAGTGGGGGAGCCACAGATACGCAGTATTTT. It codes for CASSGGATDTQYF.